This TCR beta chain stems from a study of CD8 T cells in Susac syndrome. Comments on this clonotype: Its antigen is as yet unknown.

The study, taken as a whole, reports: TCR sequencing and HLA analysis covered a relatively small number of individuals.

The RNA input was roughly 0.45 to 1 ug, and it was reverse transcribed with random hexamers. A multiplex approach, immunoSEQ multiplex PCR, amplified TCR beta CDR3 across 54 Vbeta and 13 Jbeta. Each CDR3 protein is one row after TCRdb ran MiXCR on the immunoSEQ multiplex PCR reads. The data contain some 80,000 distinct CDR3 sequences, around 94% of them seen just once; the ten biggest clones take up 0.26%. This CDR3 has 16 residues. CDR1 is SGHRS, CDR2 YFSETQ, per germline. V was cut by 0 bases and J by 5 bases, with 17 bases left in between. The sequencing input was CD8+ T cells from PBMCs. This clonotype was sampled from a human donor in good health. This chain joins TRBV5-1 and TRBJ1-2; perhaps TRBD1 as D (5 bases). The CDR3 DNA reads TGCGCCAGCAGCTTGGCCGTCCAATCAGGGTCATATGGCTACACCTTC. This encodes CASSLAVQSGSYGYTF. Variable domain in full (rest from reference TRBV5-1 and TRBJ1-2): KAGVTQTPRYLIKTRGQQVTLSCSPISGHRSVSWYQQTPGQGLQFLFEYFSETQRNKGNFPGRFSGRQFSNSRSEMNVSTLELGDSALYLCASSLAVQSGSYGYTFGSGTRLTVV.